Listed below are T cell receptor beta chains from one sample, sequenced in a study of cytomegalovirus exposure and HLA in healthy donors. Some clones are missing from TCRdb's copy, which holds only in-frame ones; the method was immunoSEQ multiplex PCR. The profile shows around 210,000 clones, about 85% of them singletons. The sample taken for sequencing was PBMCs. All receptors derive from a girl aged 2 to 10 in good health and CMV-seronegative. Each CDR3 is given with its conserved first and last residue. The order of the fields is D gene, clone size, J gene, V gene, CDR3 DNA, CDR3 protein. The D gene is left open where the match is weak. Clone size appears in some rows only: once, few, many, or a class for an expanded clone.

>.|.|TRBJ2-1|TRBV5-1
TGCGCCAGCAGCTCTTCTCGGGACAATGAGCAGTTCTTC
CASSSSRDNEQFF
>.|.|TRBJ1-1|TRBV6-1
TGTGCCAGCAGTAAGACAGTCCAATCGATCACTGAAGCTTTCTTT
CASSKTVQSITEAFF
>.|.|TRBJ2-2|TRBV30
TGTGCCTGGAATATAGCCTTAGCCGGGGAGCTGTTTTTT
CAWNIALAGELFF
>TRBD2|few|TRBJ2-3|TRBV5-1
TGCGCCAGCAGCTTGGGGGCGGGGGGCACAGATACGCAGTATTTT
CASSLGAGGTDTQYF
>TRBD2|.|TRBJ2-7|TRBV4-2
TGTGCCAGCAGCCAAGATTTGCAACTAGCGGGAGGATACGAGCAGTACTTC
CASSQDLQLAGGYEQYF
>.|.|TRBJ1-5|TRBV6-5
TGTGCCAGCAGTTACCCCAGGGGATCCCCCAATCAGCCCCAGCATTTT
CASSYPRGSPNQPQHF
>.|.|TRBJ1-2|TRBV5-4
TGTGCCAGCAGCTTGGCCCCAGGTAATGGTGGCTACACCTTC
CASSLAPGNGGYTF
>TRBD2|.|TRBJ2-3|TRBV19
TGTGCCAGTGCAAGCGGGGGTGATAGCACAGATACGCAGTATTTT
CASASGGDSTDTQYF
>.|.|TRBJ2-7|TRBV10-3
TGTGCCATCAGCGGGACTGAGTACGAGCAGTACTTC
CAISGTEYEQYF
>.|.|TRBJ1-2|TRBV5-6
TGTGCCAGCAGCTTGAAACCCACTAATTACACCTTC
CASSLKPTNYTF
>TRBD2|.|TRBJ2-3|TRBV6-1
TGTGCCAGCAGTGAGGGAGGGGGCACAGATACGCAGTATTTT
CASSEGGGTDTQYF